This T cell receptor beta chain is from a study of blood T cells in healthy people across ages. In the study overall: When template switching was applied, about one barcoded beta molecule was captured per two T cells. General study points: Estimated diversity that came from one million T cells was considered an underestimate. The unknown donor CMV status may have confounded expanded clonotype changes. Long-lived donors carried more naive CD4+ cells and greater diversity than aged donors.

For the second PCR, which ran for roughly 6 to 11 cycles, a sample-barcoded 5' primer and a J-beta primer mix were used. MiXCR, run by TCRdb on the 5' RACE reads, gives a single entry per CDR3 protein. The sample carries fewer than 750,000 distinct CDR3 sequences, 45% to 55% recorded once. Germline lookup yields CDR1 KGHDR and CDR2 SFDVKD. CDR3 length: 17 residues. V shed 0 bases and J shed 0 bases, with 11 bases lying between them. Worth noting for this clonotype: Antigen unknown.

The sequence derives from an older man in good health. The gene calls are TRBV24-1 and TRBJ2-1; D not certain. Sequencing was done on a sample of blood. In nucleotides, the CDR3 is TGTGCCACCAGTGATTTGGCTCAGCCGAGCTCCTACAATGAGCAGTTCTTC. Its protein is CATSDLAQPSSYNEQFF.